Listed here are 29 T cell receptor beta chains from one sample, sequenced in a study of cytomegalovirus exposure and HLA in healthy donors. PCR used 60 Vbeta primers and 13 Jbeta primers. Assay: immunoSEQ multiplex PCR; the TCRdb copy retains only in-frame clones and omits some. The table shows nearly 110,000 clones, with 73% occurring only once. The specimen was PBMCs. All receptors derive from a man between 25 and 39 years old in good health and CMV-seronegative.

A few counts support this clone. This chain joins TRBV7-9 and TRBJ1-5, with TRBD1 identical over 7 bases. The ends lost 4 bases at V and 8 bases at J; junction bases unmatched: 5. Per the germline V gene, CDR1 is SEHNR and CDR2 is FQNEAQ (reference sequence). This CDR3 comprises 13 residues. CDR3 in amino acids: CASSSRTGEPQHF. The CDR3 region has the DNA TGTGCCAGCAGCTCCAGAACAGGGGAGCCCCAGCATTTT.

The V gene is TRBV9, the J gene TRBJ1-1, with 8 bases identical to TRBD1. The V and J ends lost 3 bases and 0 bases, in that order; junction bases with no gene match: 7. The CDR3 extends over 16 amino acids. The V gene's germline CDR1 is SGDLS and CDR2 YYNGEE. In DNA, the CDR3 is TGTGCCAGCAGCGACGGACAGGGACAGATGAACACTGAAGCTTTCTTT. It encodes CASSDGQGQMNTEAFF. The full variable domain, completed using reference TRBV9 and TRBJ1-1, is DSGVTQTPKHLITATGQRVTLRCSPRSGDLSVYWYQQSLDQGLQFLIQYYNGEERAKGNILERFSAQQFPDLHSELNLSSLELGDSALYFCASSDGQGQMNTEAFFGQGTRLTVV.

This rearrangement joins TRBV28 to TRBJ2-7; 10 nucleotides align to TRBD1. This CDR3 has 13 residues. Germline values: CDR1 MDHEN, CDR2 SYDVKM. V gave up 7 bases and J gave up 3 bases; unmatched junction bases: 3. The CDR3 DNA sequence: TGTGCCAGCATGAGGACAGGGGGCTACGAGCAGTACTTC. As protein: CASMRTGGYEQYF.

The chain uses TRBV9 and TRBJ1-2; 11 bases agree with TRBD1. V shed 0 bases, J shed 1 base, and the junction held 5 bases outside the gene matches. The germline CDR1 and CDR2 sequences are SGDLS and YYNGEE. The CDR3 length is 17 residues. The CDR3 protein is CASSVGTGGNLNYGYTF. Here the CDR3 DNA reads TGTGCCAGCAGCGTAGGGACAGGGGGCAACCTTAACTATGGCTACACCTTC.

This chain uses TRBV9 with TRBJ2-2; D is unclear. Trimming removed 4 bases at V and 5 bases at J, with 9 bases between. The CDR3 is 13 residues long. CDR1 and CDR2 from the germline V gene are SGDLS and YYNGEE. CDR3 nucleotide sequence: TGTGCCAGCAGCACACCCGTTACCGGGGAGCTGTTTTTT. Encoded protein: CASSTPVTGELFF.

The chain combines TRBV28 with TRBJ2-5, with 9 bases identical to TRBD1. The J call is uncertain, as TRBJ2-7 better fits the DNA end. The CDR3 spans 15 residues. The V gene's germline CDR1 is MDHEN and CDR2 SYDVKM. Here the CDR3 DNA reads TGTGCCAGCAGTTTTATGACAGGGGGACCATACGAGCAGTACTTC. Protein sequence: CASSFMTGGPYEQYF.

This clone was seen only once. This rearrangement joins TRBV11-2 to TRBJ2-5, with D possibly matching TRBD1 (5 bases). This CDR3 contains 13 residues. Germline lookup yields CDR1 SGHAT and CDR2 FQNNGV. The V end lost 5 bases, the J end lost 0 bases, and 7 bases lay between the germline ends. The CDR3 DNA reads as TGTGCCAGCAGCCCAGGGTACCAAGAGACCCAGTACTTC. Its protein is CASSPGYQETQYF.

V is TRBV6-5 and J is TRBJ1-4; D is possibly TRBD1 (6 bases). Per germline, CDR1 MNHEY and CDR2 SVGAGI. The V gene lost 6 bases and the J gene lost 3 bases, with 14 bases spanning the gap. This CDR3 region has 15 residues. CDR3: CASRRRQVANEKLFF. As DNA, the CDR3 is TGTGCCAGCAGGAGAAGACAGGTTGCTAATGAAAAACTGTTTTTT.

This chain uses TRBV9 with TRBJ2-3, with 7 bases lining up with TRBD2. The CDR3 totals 16 residues. The germline gives CDR1 SGDLS, CDR2 YYNGEE. J was trimmed by 4 bases and V by 2 bases; bases with no gene match: 10. CDR3 bases: TGTGCCAGCAGCGTTTGGGAGGGTGGAGTGGCAGATACGCAGTATTTT. Amino acids: CASSVWEGGVADTQYF.

As for this clone: This specimen includes other DNA sequences encoding the same CDR3. V and J are TRBV9 and TRBJ2-3, with D hard to call. The CDR3 contains 14 residues. Germline V CDR1 and CDR2: SGDLS, YYNGEE. The ends were cut back, 0 bases at V and 0 bases at J, with 5 bases in the middle. This CDR3 is CASSVGPSTDTQYF. The CDR3 DNA is TGTGCCAGCAGCGTAGGGCCGAGCACAGATACGCAGTATTTT.

This chain links TRBV27 with TRBJ2-1; 7 bases line up with TRBD2. The germline V gene encodes CDR1 MNHEY and CDR2 SMNVEV (reference sequence). V lost 3 bases to trimming and J lost 7 bases; unmatched junction nucleotides: 3. CDR3 size: 13 residues. The CDR3 DNA reads TGTGCCAGCAGTTTGCTGGGGGGGAATGAGCAGTTCTTC. It codes for CASSLLGGNEQFF.

The J gene is TRBJ2-5, the V gene TRBV19, with D perhaps matching TRBD1 (6 bases). The CDR3 runs to 16 residues. Trimming took off 10 bases at V and 0 bases at J, with 21 bases between the two ends. The germline V gene has CDR1 LNHDA and CDR2 SQIVND (reference sequence). The CDR3 nucleotides read TGTGCCACCCATGCTGGCAGGGGTCAGTACCAAGAGACCCAGTACTTC. As protein: CATHAGRGQYQETQYF.

The chain employs TRBV28 and TRBJ2-7; 9 bases match TRBD1. The V and J ends lost 5 bases and 5 bases, in that order; junction bases with no gene match: 10. The CDR3 is made up of 15 amino acids. From germline, CDR1 is MDHEN and CDR2 SYDVKM. The CDR3: CASSPPGQGVNEQYF. CDR3 bases: TGTGCCAGCAGTCCCCCGGGACAGGGTGTCAACGAGCAGTACTTC.

The V gene is TRBV7-2, the J gene TRBJ2-1, with D possibly TRBD2 on 5 matching bases. CDR1 is SGHTA and CDR2 is FQGNSA in the germline V gene. The CDR3 extends over 15 amino acids. Trimming removed 5 bases from V and 4 bases from J, with 15 bases in between. The CDR3 protein is CASSRLPREYNEQFF. The CDR3 DNA reads TGTGCCAGCAGCCGACTTCCGAGGGAGTACAATGAGCAGTTCTTC.

The chain combines TRBV28 with TRBJ1-1, with 8 bases identical to TRBD1. Unmatched junction bases numbered 4, after V lost 1 base and J lost 3 bases. There are 15 residues in the CDR3. CDR1 is MDHEN and CDR2 is SYDVKM in the germline V gene. The DNA of the CDR3 is TGTGCCAGCAGTTTATCGCAGGGGGCAGACACTGAAGCTTTCTTT. This codes for CASSLSQGADTEAFF.

The CDR3 protein is CASSLGTSEFNEQFF. CDR3 coding DNA: TGTGCCAGCAGCCTCGGGACTAGCGAGTTCAATGAGCAGTTCTTC. This chain links TRBV11-2 with TRBJ2-1; 10 nucleotides agree with TRBD2. The CDR3 covers 15 residues. The germline CDR1 and CDR2 sequences are SGHAT and FQNNGV. V lost 5 bases, J lost 6 bases, and 7 bases stayed unmatched. Full variable domain (rest looked up from reference TRBV11-2 and TRBJ2-1): EAGVAQSPRYKIIEKRQSVAFWCNPISGHATLYWYQQILGQGPKLLIQFQNNGVVDDSQLPKDRFSAERLKGVDSTLKIQPAKLEDSAVYLCASSLGTSEFNEQFFGPGTRLTVL.

In its sample, this clone was seen a few times. V gene TRBV5-4 combines with J gene TRBJ1-1, with no clear D. Trimming left V 3 bases short and J 2 bases short, with 5 bases between. The CDR3 is 12 amino acids. CDR1 is SGHNT, CDR2 YYREEE, per germline (reference sequence). The CDR3 sequence is CASSSQNTEAFF. The DNA for the CDR3 is TGTGCCAGCAGCTCCCAAAACACTGAAGCTTTCTTT.

This clone was seen a handful of times. This rearrangement joins TRBV2 to TRBJ2-5; 8 nucleotides match TRBD1. J was trimmed by 5 bases and V by 8 bases; bases with no gene match: 13. Per the germline V gene, CDR1 is SNHLY and CDR2 is FYNNEI. The CDR3 is 15 amino acids. Here the CDR3 reads CASGGTGGVAETQYF. The CDR3 DNA follows: TGTGCCAGCGGGGGGACAGGTGGAGTAGCCGAGACCCAGTACTTC.

This clone has more than one count but fewer than ten. The chain employs TRBV5-1 and TRBJ2-1; 11 nucleotides agree with TRBD2. The CDR3 contains 14 residues. After removal of 2 bases from V and 8 bases from J, the junction contained 3 bases not matched to a gene. Germline values: CDR1 SGHRS, CDR2 YFSETQ. CDR3 residues: CASSFSGGADEQFF. Here the CDR3 DNA reads TGCGCCAGCAGCTTTAGCGGGGGGGCCGATGAGCAGTTCTTC.

The gene calls are TRBV7-9 and TRBJ2-3; 9 nucleotides match TRBD1. The junction had 11 bases not matched to a gene; V was cut back by 7 bases and J by 3 bases. The length of the CDR3 is 16 residues. In germline, CDR1 is SEHNR, CDR2 FQNEAQ (reference sequence). The CDR3 reads CASTLDRGRRTDTQYF. CDR3 DNA: TGTGCCAGCACCCTAGACAGGGGGAGAAGAACAGATACGCAGTATTTT.

The chain combines TRBV5-6 with TRBJ2-1; D is uncertain. The CDR3 sequence is 12 residues long. The germline gives CDR1 SGHDT, CDR2 YYEEEE. The germline V and J ends were trimmed by 0 bases and 7 bases, with 5 bases remaining between them. The CDR3 DNA reads as TGTGCCAGCAGCTTGGTCGTAAATGAGCAGTTCTTC. Protein sequence: CASSLVVNEQFF.

This chain uses TRBV7-3 with TRBJ2-1; D may be TRBD1 (5 bases). Between the trimmed V and J ends, which lost 1 base and 2 bases, there was a span of 9 bases. This CDR3 region has 15 residues. The germline CDR1 and CDR2 sequences are SGHTA and FQGTGA. CDR3 sequence (DNA): TGTGCCAGCAGCTTAAGTCCGGACACCTACAATGAGCAGTTCTTC. Residues: CASSLSPDTYNEQFF.

This chain links TRBV9 with TRBJ1-1; no reliable D call. Germline V gene lookup returns CDR1 SGDLS and CDR2 YYNGEE. This CDR3 has 13 residues. The V gene lost 1 base and the J gene lost 3 bases, with 7 bases spanning the gap. The CDR3 here is CASSVTMDTEAFF. The CDR3 region has the DNA TGTGCCAGCAGCGTAACTATGGACACTGAAGCTTTCTTT.

This clone came up once. The rearrangement uses TRBV19 and TRBJ2-5, with D possibly being TRBD1 (6 bases). Germline CDR1 is LNHDA and CDR2 is SQIVND (reference sequence). Trimming removed 3 bases from V and 1 base from J, with 15 bases in between. The CDR3 has 16 amino acids. CDR3 residues: CASSIAPGTSQETQYF. CDR3 DNA sequence: TGTGCCAGTAGTATCGCCCCGGGGACAAGCCAAGAGACCCAGTACTTC.

The chain joins TRBV19 to TRBJ1-5; possibly TRBD1 for D (5 bases). The V and J ends lost 4 bases and 3 bases respectively, with 13 bases between them. Germline CDR1 reads LNHDA; CDR2 reads SQIVND (reference sequence). The CDR3 spans 15 residues. The CDR3 region has the DNA TGTGCCAGTAGTAACGAGCAGGGTCTCAATCAGCCCCAGCATTTT. Its protein product is CASSNEQGLNQPQHF.

V usage is TRBV7-8 and J usage is TRBJ2-7; D may be TRBD2 (6 bases). This CDR3 is 17 amino acids long. Germline CDR1 is SGHVS and CDR2 is FQNEAQ. V gave up 4 bases and J gave up 0 bases, with 19 bases separating them. The CDR3 region has the DNA TGTGCCAGCAGCTATTATGCTAGCGTGACGAGCTCCTACGAGCAGTACTTC. Translating it yields CASSYYASVTSSYEQYF.

The table lists this clone with a few counts. The DNA for the CDR3 is TGTGCCAGCAGCGTTAGCGGTTACTCCTACAATGAGCAGTTCTTC. This gives the protein CASSVSGYSYNEQFF. This chain uses TRBV9 with TRBJ2-1; TRBD2 might be the D (6 bases). The CDR3 contains 15 residues. Trimming stripped 2 bases from V and 0 bases from J, with 9 bases between. In germline, CDR1 is SGDLS, CDR2 YYNGEE.

There are many counts of this clone. This chain joins TRBV7-9 and TRBJ1-5, with a tentative D call TRBD1 (6 bases). The germline CDR1 and CDR2 sequences are SEHNR and FQNEAQ (reference sequence). The CDR3 extends over 16 amino acids. V gave up 5 bases and J gave up 1 base, with 15 bases separating them. The CDR3 loop is CASSHGLQGSNQPQHF. The CDR3 nucleotides are TGTGCCAGCAGCCACGGATTACAGGGAAGCAATCAGCCCCAGCATTTT.

The chain joins TRBV13 to TRBJ2-1, with 12 nucleotides matching TRBD2. The V gene's germline CDR1 is PRHDT and CDR2 FYEKMQ (reference sequence). This CDR3 contains 19 residues. V gave up 1 base and J gave up 1 base; unmatched junction bases: 8. CDR3 in amino acids: CASSLVRASGGGSYNEQFF. CDR3 DNA sequence: TGTGCCAGCAGCTTAGTAAGGGCTAGCGGGGGGGGGTCCTACAATGAGCAGTTCTTC.